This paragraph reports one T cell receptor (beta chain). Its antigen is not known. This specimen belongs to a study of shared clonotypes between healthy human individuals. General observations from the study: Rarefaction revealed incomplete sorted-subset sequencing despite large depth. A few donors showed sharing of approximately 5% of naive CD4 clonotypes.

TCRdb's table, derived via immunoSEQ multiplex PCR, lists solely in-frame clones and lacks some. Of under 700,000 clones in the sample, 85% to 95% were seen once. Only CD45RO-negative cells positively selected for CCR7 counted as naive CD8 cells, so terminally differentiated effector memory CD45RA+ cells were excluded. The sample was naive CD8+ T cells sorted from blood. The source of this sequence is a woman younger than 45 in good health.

The CDR3 is CASSSGTGGKTEAFF. The DNA for the CDR3 is TGTGCCAGCAGTTCAGGGACAGGGGGTAAAACTGAAGCTTTCTTT. The chain recombines TRBV27 with TRBJ1-1; 11 nucleotides match TRBD1. The CDR3 sequence is 15 residues long. The V gene end was trimmed by 4 bases and the J gene end by 5 bases; junction bases not matched to a gene: 6. Per germline, CDR1 MNHEY and CDR2 SMNVEV (reference sequence).